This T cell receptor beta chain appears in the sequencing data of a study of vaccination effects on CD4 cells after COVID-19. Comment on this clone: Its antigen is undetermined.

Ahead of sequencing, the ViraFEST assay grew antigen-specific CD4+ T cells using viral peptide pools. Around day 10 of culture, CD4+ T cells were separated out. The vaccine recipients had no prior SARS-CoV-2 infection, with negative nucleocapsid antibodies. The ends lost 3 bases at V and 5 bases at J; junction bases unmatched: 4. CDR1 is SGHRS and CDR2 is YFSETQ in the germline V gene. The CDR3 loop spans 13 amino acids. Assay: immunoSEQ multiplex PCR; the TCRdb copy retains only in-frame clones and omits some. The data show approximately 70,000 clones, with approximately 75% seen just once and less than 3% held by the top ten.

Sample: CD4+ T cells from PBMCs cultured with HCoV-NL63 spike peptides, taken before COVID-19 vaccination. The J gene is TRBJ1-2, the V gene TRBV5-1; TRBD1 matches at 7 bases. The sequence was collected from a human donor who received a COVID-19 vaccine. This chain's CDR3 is CASSSWTGYGYTF. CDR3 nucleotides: TGCGCCAGCAGCTCCTGGACAGGTTATGGCTACACCTTC.